These 29 T cell receptor beta chains were all obtained from the same sample, sequenced in a study of T cells after yellow fever vaccination. TCRdb recomputed calls from the 5' RACE reads with MiXCR, one row per CDR3 protein. The sample holds a few hundred thousand distinct CDR3 sequences, 7% to 9% seen once. The source was PBMCs, collected about 41 days after the first yellow fever vaccination. These receptors originate from a man between 18 and 29 years old who received the YFV17D yellow fever vaccine.

V gene TRBV6-1 combines with J gene TRBJ1-1; tentatively, D is TRBD1 (6 bases). The V end lost 7 bases, the J end lost 8 bases, and 17 bases lay between the germline ends. This CDR3 comprises 13 residues. From germline, CDR1 is MNHNS and CDR2 SASEGT. The CDR3 region is CASTPTRGAEAFF. For the CDR3, the DNA is TGTGCCAGCACTCCCACTCGGGGGGCCGAAGCTTTCTTT.

This clonotype was seen a handful of times. This sequence joins TRBV5-4 and TRBJ2-2; 11 nucleotides align to TRBD2. V was clipped by 4 bases and J by 2 bases; unmatched bases: 4. CDR1 SGHNT and CDR2 YYREEE come from the germline V gene (reference sequence). The CDR3 has 16 amino acids. DNA for the CDR3: TGTGCCAGCAGCACACTAGCGGGGGTTAACACCGGGGAGCTGTTTTTT. It is translated as CASSTLAGVNTGELFF.

The J gene is TRBJ2-2, the V gene TRBV7-8; 8 positions agree with TRBD1. The CDR3 length is 17 residues. Trimming took 1 base from V and 0 from J; bases not matched to a gene: 4. CDR1 is SGHVS and CDR2 is FQNEAQ in the germline V gene. The CDR3 sequence is CASSLGSTGANTGELFF. In nucleotides, the CDR3 is TGTGCCAGCAGCTTAGGCTCGACAGGGGCGAACACCGGGGAGCTGTTTTTT.

The chain is built from TRBV28 and TRBJ1-6; D perhaps matches TRBD1 (6 bases). The CDR3 runs 13 residues. The germline V gene has CDR1 MDHEN and CDR2 SYDVKM. Between the trimmed V and J ends, which lost 4 bases and 13 bases, there was a span of 14 bases. The CDR3 loop is CASSSRNTGPLHF. CDR3 nucleotide sequence: TGTGCCAGCAGTTCAAGAAATACAGGGCCCCTCCACTTT.

As regards this clonotype: Given a much more abundant clone one base away, this may be a read error. The CDR3 protein is CASSFWTGVPEQFF. The CDR3 DNA is TGTGCCAGCAGTTTCTGGACGGGGGTACCTGAGCAGTTCTTC. The J gene is TRBJ2-1, the V gene TRBV12-3 or TRBV12-4; a weak D match, TRBD2 (6 bases). Trimming left V 3 bases short and J 9 bases short, with 15 bases between. The CDR3 contains 14 residues.

The chain couples TRBV5-1 to TRBJ2-7, with D maybe TRBD2 (6 bases). CDR3 length equals 14 residues. Germline CDR1 is SGHRS and CDR2 is YFSETQ. The V end lost 4 bases, the J end lost 6 bases, and 17 bases lay between the germline ends. The CDR3: CASSGGKRCGEQYV. The CDR3 region has the DNA TGCGCCAGCAGCGGCGGGAAAAGGTGTGGCGAGCAGTACGTC.

The chain couples TRBV6-5 to TRBJ2-7; 7 nucleotides match TRBD2. Germline V gene sequence: CDR1 MNHEY, CDR2 SVGAGI. The trim removed 0 bases at V and 0 bases at J, leaving 5 bases unmatched. This CDR3 is 16 amino acids long. The CDR3 sequence is CASSYSSGENSYEQYF. CDR3 coding DNA: TGTGCCAGCAGTTACTCGAGCGGGGAGAACTCCTACGAGCAGTACTTC.

This rearrangement joins TRBV19 to TRBJ1-1; possibly TRBD1 for D (6 bases). The CDR3 is 14 amino acids. Trimming cost V 4 bases and J 0 bases, with 9 bases left between them. Germline V lookup: CDR1 LNHDA, CDR2 SQIVND (reference sequence). CDR3 amino acids: CASSKQGMNTEAFF. CDR3 coding DNA: TGTGCCAGTAGTAAACAGGGTATGAACACTGAAGCTTTCTTT. Drawing the rest from reference TRBV19 and TRBJ1-1, the complete variable domain is DGGITQSPKYLFRKEGQNVTLSCEQNLNHDAMYWYRQDPGQGLRLIYYSQIVNDFQKGDIAEGYSVSREKKESFPLTVTSAQKNPTAFYLCASSKQGMNTEAFFGQGTRLTVV.

This clonotype was counted between two and nine times. The V call is TRBV15, the J call TRBJ2-2; TRBD1 matches at 8 bases. The V and J ends lost 1 base and 1 base, in that order; junction bases with no gene match: 5. Per the germline V gene, CDR1 is LNHNV and CDR2 is YYDKDF (reference sequence). This CDR3 spans 17 amino acids. This CDR3 reads CATSRGGQGRNTGELFF. The CDR3 coding sequence is TGTGCCACCAGCAGAGGAGGACAGGGAAGGAACACCGGGGAGCTGTTTTTT.

This chain links TRBV19 with TRBJ1-1, with a possible D match to TRBD1 (6 bases). The CDR3 runs 13 residues. The ends were cut back, 4 bases at V and 7 bases at J, with 13 bases in the middle. Per germline, CDR1 LNHDA and CDR2 SQIVND (reference sequence). The CDR3 DNA sequence: TGTGCCAGTAGTAACAGGGAACTGGATGAAGCTTTCTTT. Its protein is CASSNRELDEAFF.

The CDR3 reads CASPSPGGRTEAFF. CDR3 nucleotides: TGTGCCAGCCCTAGCCCCGGGGGGAGAACTGAAGCTTTCTTT. V gene TRBV6-1 combines with J gene TRBJ1-1; D might be TRBD1 (5 bases). The germline CDR1 and CDR2 sequences are MNHNS and SASEGT. Trimming took off 8 bases at V and 5 bases at J, with 18 bases between the two ends. The CDR3 sequence is 14 residues long.

The J gene is TRBJ2-3, the V gene TRBV5-1; TRBD1 is a possible D gene (6 bases). The CDR3 covers 14 residues. Trimming took off 10 bases at V and 0 bases at J, with 15 bases between the two ends. Per germline, CDR1 SGHRS and CDR2 YFSETQ. The CDR3 region has the DNA TGCGCCTGCAAGGGGGTTGTTAGCACAGATACGCAGTATTTT. This sequence encodes CACKGVVSTDTQYF.

This clonotype has more than one count but fewer than ten. The chain recombines TRBV18 with TRBJ1-5; D uncertain. The V end lost 2 bases, the J end lost 6 bases, and 14 bases lay between the germline ends. This CDR3 is built from 15 residues. Germline V gene data show CDR1 as KGHSH and CDR2 as LQKENI. CDR3 loop: CASSPDNSIGQPQHF. The CDR3 DNA follows: TGTGCCAGCTCACCAGACAATAGTATAGGTCAGCCCCAGCATTTT. Supplemented by reference TRBV18 and TRBJ1-5, the full variable domain reads NAGVMQNPRHLVRRRGQEARLRCSPMKGHSHVYWYRQLPEEGLKFMVYLQKENIIDESGMPKERFSAEFPKEGPSILRIQQVVRGDSAAYFCASSPDNSIGQPQHFGDGTRLSIL.

This clonotype was observed many times. J is TRBJ1-4 and V is TRBV19, with TRBD1 identical over 7 bases. V shed 6 bases, J shed 6 bases, and the junction held 7 bases outside the gene matches. This CDR3 region has 14 residues. Germline-derived CDR1 and CDR2 are LNHDA and SQIVND (reference sequence). CDR3 sequence reads: CASSPRDSYEKLFF. For the CDR3, the DNA is TGTGCCAGTAGCCCCCGGGACAGCTATGAAAAACTGTTTTTT.

This chain connects TRBV10-3 to TRBJ2-5; a weak D match, TRBD2 (6 bases). CDR3 length: 15 residues. V was pared by 3 bases and J by 2 bases, with 13 bases between. CDR1 is ENHRY and CDR2 is SYGVKD in the germline V gene. The CDR3 coding sequence is TGTGCCATCAGTGAAGGGGCGGGGCGGCAAGAGACCCAGTACTTC. Amino acid sequence: CAISEGAGRQETQYF.

The V gene is TRBV6-1, the J gene TRBJ1-6; D is ambiguous. The CDR3 loop spans 16 amino acids. Per the germline V gene, CDR1 is MNHNS and CDR2 is SASEGT. The germline V and J ends were trimmed by 2 bases and 4 bases, with 12 bases remaining between them. The DNA of the CDR3 is TGTGCCAGCAGTGAAAGGGCCGGCGGGTATAATTCACCCCTCCACTTT. This translates into CASSERAGGYNSPLHF.

V and J are TRBV9 and TRBJ1-2, with D maybe TRBD1 (6 bases). The CDR3 is 14 amino acids. CDR1 SGDLS and CDR2 YYNGEE come from the germline V gene. Trimming pared 2 bases from V and 5 bases from J, leaving 13 bases between. CDR3 coding DNA: TGTGCCAGCAGCGTGGACACAGGGCCGTATGGCTACACCTTC. This sequence encodes CASSVDTGPYGYTF.

This clonotype was seen ten or more times. The rearrangement uses TRBV6-1 and TRBJ2-7; no definite D call. Germline assignment: CDR1 MNHNS and CDR2 SASEGT. Trimming removed 6 bases at V and 4 bases at J, with 10 bases between. CDR3 length equals 12 residues. CDR3 in DNA: TGTGCCAGCAGCGGCGACGGATACGAGCAGTACTTC. Its translation: CASSGDGYEQYF.

This clonotype came up a few times. J is TRBJ2-3 and V is TRBV7-2, with D possibly being TRBD1 or TRBD2 (5 bases each). Germline loops: CDR1 SGHTA, CDR2 FQGNSA. Deletions cut 0 bases from V and 8 bases from J, with 6 bases between. This CDR3 has 12 residues. The CDR3 region has the DNA TGTGCCAGCAGCTTAGCCGGGACTACGCAGTATTTT. Translating gives CASSLAGTTQYF.

The J gene is TRBJ2-3, the V gene TRBV7-9; possibly TRBD1 for D (6 bases). CDR3 size: 17 residues. Trimming pared 1 base from V and 0 bases from J, leaving 14 bases between. Per the germline V gene, CDR1 is SEHNR and CDR2 is FQNEAQ (reference sequence). CDR3 sequence (DNA): TGTGCCAGCAGCTTAGTCTCAATTACAGGGAGCACAGATACGCAGTATTTT. It codes for CASSLVSITGSTDTQYF.

This sequence joins TRBV6-2 or TRBV6-3 and TRBJ2-2, with D perhaps assigned TRBD1 or TRBD2 (6 bases each). V dropped 6 bases and J dropped 7 bases, with 18 bases sitting between them. The V gene's germline CDR1 is MNHEY and CDR2 SVGEGT. The CDR3 contains 15 residues. The CDR3 DNA is TGTGCCAGCAGGTCCCCAAGGGGGGTCGGCGGGGAGCTGTTTTTT. Translated, it gives CASRSPRGVGGELFF.

This clonotype showed up many times. V and J are TRBV3-1 and TRBJ2-7; D is tentatively TRBD1 or TRBD2 (5 bases each). Trimming removed 0 bases from V and 9 bases from J, with 18 bases in between. CDR3 length: 15 residues. Germline CDR1 LGHDT, CDR2 YNNKEL (reference sequence). The CDR3 bases are TGTGCCAGCAGCCAAGATCTAACCGGGGCGAGCGGGCAGTACTTC. Translated: CASSQDLTGASGQYF.

The chain has TRBV11-1 and TRBJ2-2, with 10 bases identical to TRBD1. V lost 5 bases, J lost 1 base, and 13 bases stayed unmatched. Germline V gene lookup returns CDR1 SGHAT and CDR2 FQDESV (reference sequence). The CDR3 length is 19 residues. The CDR3 DNA is TGTGCCAGCAGCCCCGGTCGACAGGGGGCTTCCCTGAACACCGGGGAGCTGTTTTTT. It is translated as CASSPGRQGASLNTGELFF.

The rearrangement joins TRBV5-4 to TRBJ2-3; D gene unclear. Looked up from germline, CDR1 is SGHNT and CDR2 is YYREEE (reference sequence). Trimming stripped 0 bases from V and 8 bases from J, with 13 bases between. CDR3 length: 14 amino acids. As DNA, the CDR3 is TGTGCCAGCAGCTTGGCGGTCGATTCGGGTACGCAGTATTTT. Encoded protein: CASSLAVDSGTQYF.

The V call is TRBV11-2, the J call TRBJ2-3; D is uncertain. Trimming cost V 3 bases and J 7 bases, with 17 bases left between them. CDR3 size: 15 residues. Germline CDR1 SGHAT, CDR2 FQNNGV. CDR3 loop: CASSLPTPLANTQYF. CDR3 bases: TGTGCCAGCAGCTTGCCCACACCCCTCGCCAATACGCAGTATTTT.

This clonotype was seen a handful of times. CDR3 bases: TGTGCCAGCAGCAAATTAGGAGGCCCCTTGGTCCCTTACGAGCAGTACTTC. Translated: CASSKLGGPLVPYEQYF. The gene calls are TRBV21-1 and TRBJ2-7; TRBD2 is taken as the D call from the table, unchecked against the DNA. TRBV21-1 is a listed pseudogene. CDR3 size: 17 residues.

This sequence joins TRBV5-1 and TRBJ2-5, with no clear D. The V end was cut by 5 bases, the J end by 1 base, with 12 bases between. Germline values: CDR1 SGHRS, CDR2 YFSETQ. The CDR3 is 14 residues long. This chain's CDR3 is CASREMGIQETQYF. CDR3 in DNA: TGCGCCAGCAGAGAGATGGGGATCCAAGAGACCCAGTACTTC.

The chain carries TRBV10-3 and TRBJ2-3, with a weak D call TRBD1 (6 bases). With 0 bases removed from V and 0 bases from J, the gap between germline ends came to 10 bases. The CDR3 spans 16 residues. Per the germline V gene, CDR1 is ENHRY and CDR2 is SYGVKD. The CDR3 DNA is TGTGCCATCAGTGAGTCGACAGGACCCAGCACAGATACGCAGTATTTT. Translated, it gives CAISESTGPSTDTQYF.

This clonotype was observed a few times. V is TRBV7-2 and J is TRBJ1-4; D is uncertain. Deletions cut 5 bases from V and 0 bases from J, with 7 bases between. This CDR3 has 14 amino acids. Germline-derived CDR1 and CDR2 are SGHTA and FQGNSA. This CDR3 is CASSASATNEKLFF. DNA for the CDR3: TGTGCCAGCAGCGCGAGTGCAACTAATGAAAAACTGTTTTTT. Using reference TRBV7-2 and TRBJ1-4 for the parts outside the CDR3, the full variable domain is GAGVSQSPSNKVTEKGKDVELRCDPISGHTALYWYRQSLGQGLEFLIYFQGNSAPDKSGLPSDRFSAERTGGSVSTLTIQRTQQEDSAVYLCASSASATNEKLFFGSGTQLSVL.